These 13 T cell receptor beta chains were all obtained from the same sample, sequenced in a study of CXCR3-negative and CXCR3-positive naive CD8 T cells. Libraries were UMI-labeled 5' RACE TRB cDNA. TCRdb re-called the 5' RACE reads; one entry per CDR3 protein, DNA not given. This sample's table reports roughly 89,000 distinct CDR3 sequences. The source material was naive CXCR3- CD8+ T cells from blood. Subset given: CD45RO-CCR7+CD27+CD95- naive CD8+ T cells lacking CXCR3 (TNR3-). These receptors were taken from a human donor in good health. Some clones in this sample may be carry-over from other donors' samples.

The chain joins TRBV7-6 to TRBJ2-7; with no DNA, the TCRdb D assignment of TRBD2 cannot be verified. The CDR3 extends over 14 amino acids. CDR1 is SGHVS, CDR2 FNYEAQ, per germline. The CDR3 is CASSEGPQPYEQYF.

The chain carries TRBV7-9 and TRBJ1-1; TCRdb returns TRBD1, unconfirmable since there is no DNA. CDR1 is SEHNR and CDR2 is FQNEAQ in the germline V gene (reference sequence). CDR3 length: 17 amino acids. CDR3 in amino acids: CASSLPPTHSLNTEAFF.

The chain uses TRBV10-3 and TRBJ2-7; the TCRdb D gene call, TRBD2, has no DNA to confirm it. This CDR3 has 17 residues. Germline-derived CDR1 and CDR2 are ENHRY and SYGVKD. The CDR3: CAISESRSSGSPHEQYF.

The CDR3 spells CSVSGQGGPRF. The V and J genes are TRBV29-1 and TRBJ2-7; without DNA, the TCRdb call of TRBD1 cannot be checked. Per germline, CDR1 SQVTM and CDR2 ANQGSEA. The CDR3 is made up of 11 amino acids.

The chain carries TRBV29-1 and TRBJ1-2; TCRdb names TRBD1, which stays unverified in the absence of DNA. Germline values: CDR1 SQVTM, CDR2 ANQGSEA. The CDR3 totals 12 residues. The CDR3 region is CSVPGWEYGYTF.

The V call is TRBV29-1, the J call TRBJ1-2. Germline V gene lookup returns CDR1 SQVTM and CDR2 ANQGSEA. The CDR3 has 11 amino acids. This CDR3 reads CSVEGRAGYTF.

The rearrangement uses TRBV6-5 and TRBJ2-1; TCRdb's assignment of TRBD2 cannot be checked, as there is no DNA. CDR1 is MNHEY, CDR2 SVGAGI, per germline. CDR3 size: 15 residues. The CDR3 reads CASRPSSGGLNEQFF.

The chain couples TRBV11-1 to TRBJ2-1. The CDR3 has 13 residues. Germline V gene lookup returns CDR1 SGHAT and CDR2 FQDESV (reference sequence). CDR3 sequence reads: CASSLQAYNEQFF.

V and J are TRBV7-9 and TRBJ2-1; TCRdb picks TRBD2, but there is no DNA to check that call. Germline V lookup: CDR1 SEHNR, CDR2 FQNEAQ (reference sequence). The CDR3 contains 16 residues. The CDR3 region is CASSSQTSGSLNEQFF.

CDR3 sequence reads: CSVEGLSEQYF. The chain joins TRBV29-1 to TRBJ2-7; TCRdb names TRBD1, which stays unverified in the absence of DNA. This CDR3 is built from 11 residues. Germline loops: CDR1 SQVTM, CDR2 ANQGSEA.

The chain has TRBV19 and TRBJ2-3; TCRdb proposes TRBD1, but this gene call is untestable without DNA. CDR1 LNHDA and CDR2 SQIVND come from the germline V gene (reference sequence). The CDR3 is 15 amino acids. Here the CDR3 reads CASSINRGFADTQYF.

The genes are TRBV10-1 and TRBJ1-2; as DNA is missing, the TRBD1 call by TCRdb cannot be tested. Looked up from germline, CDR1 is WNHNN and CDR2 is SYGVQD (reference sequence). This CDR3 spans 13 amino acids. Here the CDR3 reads CASSETGNYGYTF.

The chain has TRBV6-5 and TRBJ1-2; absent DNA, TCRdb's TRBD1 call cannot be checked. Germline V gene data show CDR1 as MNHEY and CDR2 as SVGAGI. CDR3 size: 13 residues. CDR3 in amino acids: CASSYGDSYGYTF.